The 9 T cell receptor beta chains presented below share a single source sample, sequenced in a study of cytotoxic CD8 clonotypes in ibrutinib-treated CLL. Sequencing used immunoSEQ multiplex PCR; TCRdb keeps in-frame clones, though not all of them. Of 150,000 to 200,000 clones listed, 84% are singletons. Sequencing was performed on PBMCs, taken after 24 months of ibrutinib treatment. These receptors were obtained from a human donor with chronic lymphocytic leukemia.

The chain combines TRBV5-1 with TRBJ2-5, with 7 bases aligning to TRBD1. V dropped 1 base and J dropped 5; count of bases not matched to a gene: 11. The germline V gene encodes CDR1 SGHRS and CDR2 YFSETQ. The CDR3 consists of 16 residues. Here the CDR3 DNA reads TGCGCCAGCAGCTTGAGGGACAGCTTAAACGGGGAGACCCAGTACTTC. Its protein is CASSLRDSLNGETQYF.

This sequence joins TRBV30 and TRBJ1-5, with unresolved D. Germline V gene lookup returns CDR1 GTSNPN and CDR2 SVGIG (reference sequence). The CDR3 consists of 15 residues. The V gene lost 0 bases and the J gene lost 6 bases, with 15 bases spanning the gap. The CDR3 protein is CAWSVLGGYGQPQHF. The CDR3 DNA follows: TGTGCCTGGAGTGTACTAGGAGGGTATGGTCAGCCCCAGCATTTT.

V and J are TRBV6-6 and TRBJ1-2, with 7 bases matching TRBD1. Germline-derived CDR1 and CDR2 are MNHNY and SVGAGI (reference sequence). Trimming at V came to 2 bases and at J to 7 bases, leaving 13 bases not matched to a gene. CDR3 size: 16 residues. Here the CDR3 DNA reads TGTGCCAGCAGTTACACTAGGGACAGACCTAGGGGTGGCTACACCTTC. Protein sequence: CASSYTRDRPRGGYTF.

This rearrangement joins TRBV6-6 to TRBJ1-1; 7 positions match TRBD1. The germline V gene has CDR1 MNHNY and CDR2 SVGAGI (reference sequence). The CDR3 spans 14 residues. With V trimmed by 6 bases and J by 4 bases, 8 bases remained unmatched. The CDR3, as DNA: TGTGCCAGCAGCCGGACAGGTTTTTCCACTGAAGCTTTCTTT. Encoded protein: CASSRTGFSTEAFF.

The V call is TRBV4-2, the J call TRBJ2-7, with D hard to call. V shed 3 bases and J shed 6 bases, with 12 bases lying between them. The germline CDR1 and CDR2 sequences are LGHNA and YNFKEQ. The length of the CDR3 is 13 residues. The CDR3 nucleotides read TGTGCCAGCAGCCACCCCGGTTCCGCCGAGCAGTACTTC. Its translation: CASSHPGSAEQYF.

This chain joins TRBV5-1 and TRBJ2-1; a possible D gene is TRBD2 (6 bases). Germline V gene data show CDR1 as SGHRS and CDR2 as YFSETQ. CDR3 size: 13 residues. V lost 2 bases and J 5 bases, leaving 8 bases between the germline ends. This CDR3 reads CASSLGLNNEQFF. The CDR3, as DNA: TGCGCCAGCAGCTTAGGACTAAACAATGAGCAGTTCTTC.

V and J are TRBV6-5 and TRBJ1-2; TRBD1 aligns across 9 bases. Germline loops: CDR1 MNHEY, CDR2 SVGAGI. The CDR3 covers 13 residues. V gave up 5 bases and J gave up 5 bases; unmatched junction bases: 3. Here the CDR3 DNA reads TGTGCCAGCAGTGACAGGGGGTGGTATGGCTACACCTTC. This sequence encodes CASSDRGWYGYTF.

J is TRBJ2-3 and V is TRBV5-4; TRBD1 is a possible D gene (6 bases). The germline V gene encodes CDR1 SGHNT and CDR2 YYREEE (reference sequence). The CDR3 sequence is 14 residues long. The V end lost 1 base, the J end lost 0 bases, and 6 bases lay between the germline ends. The CDR3 spells CASSLTGSTDTQYF. In nucleotides, the CDR3 is TGTGCCAGCAGCTTGACAGGGAGCACAGATACGCAGTATTTT.

The V gene is TRBV7-9, the J gene TRBJ1-4; possibly TRBD1 for D (6 bases). There are 14 residues in the CDR3. The germline V and J ends were trimmed by 5 bases and 1 base, with 8 bases remaining between them. Germline V gene lookup returns CDR1 SEHNR and CDR2 FQNEAQ (reference sequence). The CDR3 region is CASSRTETNEKLFF. Here the CDR3 DNA reads TGTGCCAGCAGCAGGACAGAAACTAATGAAAAACTGTTTTTT.